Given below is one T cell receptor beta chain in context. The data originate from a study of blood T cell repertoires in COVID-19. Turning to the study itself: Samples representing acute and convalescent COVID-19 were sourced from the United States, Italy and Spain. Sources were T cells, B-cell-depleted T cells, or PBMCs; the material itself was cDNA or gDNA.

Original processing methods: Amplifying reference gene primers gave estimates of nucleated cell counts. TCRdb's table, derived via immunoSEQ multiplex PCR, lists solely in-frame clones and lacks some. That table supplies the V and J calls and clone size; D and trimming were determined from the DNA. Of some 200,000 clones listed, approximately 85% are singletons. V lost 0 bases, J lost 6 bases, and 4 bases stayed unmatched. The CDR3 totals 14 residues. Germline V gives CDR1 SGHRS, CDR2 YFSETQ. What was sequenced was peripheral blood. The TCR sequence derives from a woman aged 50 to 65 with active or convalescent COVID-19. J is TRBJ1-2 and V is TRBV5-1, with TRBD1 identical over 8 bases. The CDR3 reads CASSLDQGADGYTF. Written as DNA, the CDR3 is TGCGCCAGCAGCTTGGATCAGGGGGCGGATGGCTACACCTTC.